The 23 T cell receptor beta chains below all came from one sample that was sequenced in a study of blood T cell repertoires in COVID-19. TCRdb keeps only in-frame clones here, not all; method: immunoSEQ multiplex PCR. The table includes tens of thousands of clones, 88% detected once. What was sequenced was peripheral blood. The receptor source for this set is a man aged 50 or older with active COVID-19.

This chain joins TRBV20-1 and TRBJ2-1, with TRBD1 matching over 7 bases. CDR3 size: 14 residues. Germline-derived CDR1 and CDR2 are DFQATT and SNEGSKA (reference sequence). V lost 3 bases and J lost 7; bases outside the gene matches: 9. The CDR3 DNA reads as TGCAGTGCTAGTAAGGGGACAGTGGTTAATGAGCAGTTCTTC. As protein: CSASKGTVVNEQFF.

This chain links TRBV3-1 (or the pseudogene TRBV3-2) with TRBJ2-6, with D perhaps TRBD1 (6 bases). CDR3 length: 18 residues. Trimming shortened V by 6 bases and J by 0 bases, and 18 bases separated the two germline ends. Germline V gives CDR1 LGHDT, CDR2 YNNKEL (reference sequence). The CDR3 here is CASRGGPGDNSGANVLTF. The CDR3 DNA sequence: TGTGCCAGCAGGGGCGGGCCAGGGGATAACTCTGGGGCCAACGTCCTGACTTTC.

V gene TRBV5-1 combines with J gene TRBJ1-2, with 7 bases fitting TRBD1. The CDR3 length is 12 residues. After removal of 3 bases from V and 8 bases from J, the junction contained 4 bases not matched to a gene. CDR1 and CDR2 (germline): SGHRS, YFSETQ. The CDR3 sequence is CASSSGGSGYTF. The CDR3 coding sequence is TGCGCCAGCAGCTCAGGGGGGAGCGGCTACACCTTC.

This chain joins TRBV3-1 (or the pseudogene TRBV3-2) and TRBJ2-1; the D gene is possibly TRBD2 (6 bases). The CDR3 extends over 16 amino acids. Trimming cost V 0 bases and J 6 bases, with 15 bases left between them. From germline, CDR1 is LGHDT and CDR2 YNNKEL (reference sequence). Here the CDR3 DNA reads TGTGCCAGCAGCCAAGATCGACGGGAGACCCTCAATGAGCAGTTCTTC. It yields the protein CASSQDRRETLNEQFF.

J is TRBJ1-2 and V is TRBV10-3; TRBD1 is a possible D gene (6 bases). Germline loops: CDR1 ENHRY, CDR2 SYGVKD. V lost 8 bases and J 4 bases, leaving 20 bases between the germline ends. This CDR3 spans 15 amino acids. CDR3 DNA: TGTGCCATCGCCAGCGGCGTCAGGGGATTCTATGGCTACACCTTC. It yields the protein CAIASGVRGFYGYTF.

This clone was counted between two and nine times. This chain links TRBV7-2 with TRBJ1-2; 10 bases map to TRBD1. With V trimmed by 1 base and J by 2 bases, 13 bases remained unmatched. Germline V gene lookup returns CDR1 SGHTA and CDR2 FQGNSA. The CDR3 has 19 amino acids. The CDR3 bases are TGTGCCAGCAGCTTAGGGAGGCTCCTCCGGGACAGGGGAAACTATGGCTACACCTTC. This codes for CASSLGRLLRDRGNYGYTF.

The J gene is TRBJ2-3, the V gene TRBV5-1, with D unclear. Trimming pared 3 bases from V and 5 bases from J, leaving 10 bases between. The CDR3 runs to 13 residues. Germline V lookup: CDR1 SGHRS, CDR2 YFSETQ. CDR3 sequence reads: CASSSNAGDTQYF. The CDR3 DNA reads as TGCGCCAGCAGCTCAAACGCAGGAGATACGCAGTATTTT. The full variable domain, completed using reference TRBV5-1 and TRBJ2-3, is KAGVTQTPRYLIKTRGQQVTLSCSPISGHRSVSWYQQTPGQGLQFLFEYFSETQRNKGNFPGRFSGRQFSNSRSEMNVSTLELGDSALYLCASSSNAGDTQYFGPGTRLTVL.

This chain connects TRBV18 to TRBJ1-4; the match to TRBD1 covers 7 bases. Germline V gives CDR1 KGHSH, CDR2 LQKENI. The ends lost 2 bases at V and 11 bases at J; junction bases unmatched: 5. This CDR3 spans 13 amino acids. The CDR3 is CASSPGQVEKLFF. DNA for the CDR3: TGTGCCAGCTCACCAGGACAGGTAGAGAAACTGTTTTTT.

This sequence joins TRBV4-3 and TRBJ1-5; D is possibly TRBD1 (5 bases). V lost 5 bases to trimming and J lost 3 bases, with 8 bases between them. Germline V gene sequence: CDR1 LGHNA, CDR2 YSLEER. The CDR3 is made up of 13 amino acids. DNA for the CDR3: TGCGCCAGCAGCACGGGGGTCAATCAGCCCCAGCATTTT. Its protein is CASSTGVNQPQHF.

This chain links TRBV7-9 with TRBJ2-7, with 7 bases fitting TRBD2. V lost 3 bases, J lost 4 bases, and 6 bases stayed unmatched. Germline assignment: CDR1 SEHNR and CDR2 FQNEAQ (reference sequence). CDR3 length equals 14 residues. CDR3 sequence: CASSFLGGGYEQYF. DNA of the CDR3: TGTGCCAGCAGCTTTCTCGGGGGAGGGTACGAGCAGTACTTC.

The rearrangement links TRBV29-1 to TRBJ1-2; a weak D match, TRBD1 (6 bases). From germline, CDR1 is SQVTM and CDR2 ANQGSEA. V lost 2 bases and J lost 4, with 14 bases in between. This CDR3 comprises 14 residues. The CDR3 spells CSVEPPGHPYGYTF. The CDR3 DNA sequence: TGCAGCGTTGAACCCCCGGGACACCCCTATGGCTACACCTTC.

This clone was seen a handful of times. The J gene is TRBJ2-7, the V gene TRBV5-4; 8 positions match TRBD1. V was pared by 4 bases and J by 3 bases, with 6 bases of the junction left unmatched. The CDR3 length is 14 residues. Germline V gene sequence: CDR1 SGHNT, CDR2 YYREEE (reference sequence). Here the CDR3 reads CASSRNDRGYEQYF. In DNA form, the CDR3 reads TGTGCCAGCAGCCGCAACGACAGGGGCTACGAGCAGTACTTC.

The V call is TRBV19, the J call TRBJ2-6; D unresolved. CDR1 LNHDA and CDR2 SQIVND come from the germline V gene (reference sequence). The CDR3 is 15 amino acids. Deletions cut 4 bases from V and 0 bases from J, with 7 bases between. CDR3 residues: CASSTVPSGANVLTF. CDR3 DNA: TGTGCCAGTAGTACCGTCCCCTCTGGGGCCAACGTCCTGACTTTC.

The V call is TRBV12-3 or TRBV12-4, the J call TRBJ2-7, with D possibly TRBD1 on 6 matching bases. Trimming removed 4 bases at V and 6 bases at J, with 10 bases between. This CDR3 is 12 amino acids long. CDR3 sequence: CASSSTGTEQYF. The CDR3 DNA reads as TGTGCCAGCAGTTCTACAGGGACCGAGCAGTACTTC.

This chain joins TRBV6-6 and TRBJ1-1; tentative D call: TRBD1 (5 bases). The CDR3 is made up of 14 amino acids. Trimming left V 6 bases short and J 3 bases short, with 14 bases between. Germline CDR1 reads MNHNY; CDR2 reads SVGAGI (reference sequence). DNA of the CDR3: TGTGCCAGCAGGGAAGTATCAGGGTACACTGAAGCTTTCTTT. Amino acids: CASREVSGYTEAFF.

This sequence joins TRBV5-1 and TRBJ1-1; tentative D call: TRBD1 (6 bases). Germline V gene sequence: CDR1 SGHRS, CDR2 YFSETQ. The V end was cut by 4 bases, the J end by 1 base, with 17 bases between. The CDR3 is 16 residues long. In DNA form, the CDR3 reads TGCGCCAGCAGCCGGACTCATACAGGGACGAACACTGAAGCTTTCTTT. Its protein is CASSRTHTGTNTEAFF.

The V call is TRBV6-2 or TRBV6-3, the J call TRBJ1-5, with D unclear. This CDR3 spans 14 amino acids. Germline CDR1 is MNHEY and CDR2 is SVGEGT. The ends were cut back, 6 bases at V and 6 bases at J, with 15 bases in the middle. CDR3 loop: CASSLNTRGQPQHF. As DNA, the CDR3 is TGTGCCAGCAGCCTCAACACCCGTGGTCAGCCCCAGCATTTT.

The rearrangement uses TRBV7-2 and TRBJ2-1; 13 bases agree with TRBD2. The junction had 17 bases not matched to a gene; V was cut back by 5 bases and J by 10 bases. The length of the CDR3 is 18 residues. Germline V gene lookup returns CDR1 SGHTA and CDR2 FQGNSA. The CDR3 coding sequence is TGTGCCAGCAGCCTACGATCTGGTGGACTAGCGGGGGTTGGCGAGCAGTTCTTC. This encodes CASSLRSGGLAGVGEQFF.

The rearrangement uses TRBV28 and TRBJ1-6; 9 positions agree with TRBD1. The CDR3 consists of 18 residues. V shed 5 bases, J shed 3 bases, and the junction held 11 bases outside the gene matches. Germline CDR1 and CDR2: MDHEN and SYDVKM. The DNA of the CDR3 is TGTGCCAGCAGTCTTAGTCGACAGGGGGTAGACTATAATTCACCCCTCCACTTT. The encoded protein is CASSLSRQGVDYNSPLHF.

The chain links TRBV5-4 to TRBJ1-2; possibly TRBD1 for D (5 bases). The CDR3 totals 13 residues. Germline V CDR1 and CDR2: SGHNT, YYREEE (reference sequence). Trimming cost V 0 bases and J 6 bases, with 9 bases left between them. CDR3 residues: CASSLAGIDGYTF. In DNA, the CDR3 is TGTGCCAGCAGCTTGGCAGGGATAGATGGCTACACCTTC.

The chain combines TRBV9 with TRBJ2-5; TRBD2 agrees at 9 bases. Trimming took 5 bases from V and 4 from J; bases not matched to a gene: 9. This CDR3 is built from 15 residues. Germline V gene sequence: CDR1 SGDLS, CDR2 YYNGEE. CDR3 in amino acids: CASSLAGGRRETQYF. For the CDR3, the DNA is TGTGCCAGCAGTCTGGCGGGGGGGCGTCGAGAGACCCAGTACTTC.

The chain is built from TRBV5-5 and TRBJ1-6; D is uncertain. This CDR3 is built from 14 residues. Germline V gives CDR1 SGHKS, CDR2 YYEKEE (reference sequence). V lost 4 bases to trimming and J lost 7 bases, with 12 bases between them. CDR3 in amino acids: CASSPNSGNSPLHF. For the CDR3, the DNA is TGTGCCAGCAGCCCCAACTCAGGAAATTCACCCCTCCACTTT.

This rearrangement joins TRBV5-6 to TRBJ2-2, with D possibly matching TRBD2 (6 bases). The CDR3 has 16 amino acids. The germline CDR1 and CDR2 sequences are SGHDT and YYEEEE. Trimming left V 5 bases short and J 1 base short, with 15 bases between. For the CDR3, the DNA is TGTGCCAGCAGATCCGTTAGCGGAGGGAACACCGGGGAGCTGTTTTTT. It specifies CASRSVSGGNTGELFF.